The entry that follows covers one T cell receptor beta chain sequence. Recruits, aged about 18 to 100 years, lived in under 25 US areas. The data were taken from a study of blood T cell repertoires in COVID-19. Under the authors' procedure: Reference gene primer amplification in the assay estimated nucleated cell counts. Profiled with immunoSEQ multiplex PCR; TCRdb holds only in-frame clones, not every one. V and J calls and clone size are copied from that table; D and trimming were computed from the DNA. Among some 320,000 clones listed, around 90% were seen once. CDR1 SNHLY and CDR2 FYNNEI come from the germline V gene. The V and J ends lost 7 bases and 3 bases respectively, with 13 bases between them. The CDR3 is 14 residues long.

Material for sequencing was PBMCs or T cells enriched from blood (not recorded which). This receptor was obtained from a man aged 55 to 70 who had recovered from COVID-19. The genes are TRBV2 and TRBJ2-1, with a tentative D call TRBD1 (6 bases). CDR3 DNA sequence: TGTGCCAGCAAACAGGGCGTTAGCTACAATGAGCAGTTCTTC. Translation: CASKQGVSYNEQFF.